Listed here are 20 T cell receptor beta chains from one sample, sequenced in a study of sequential checkpoint blockade in melanoma. The method was immunoSEQ multiplex PCR; TCRdb's version includes in-frame clones alone and lacks a portion of them. The table shows some 35,000 clones, with 70% to 90% occurring only once. Treatment described: randomized to nivolumab then ipilimumab (arm A) or the reverse (arm B). The sample was CD8+ T cells sorted from blood (inferred from file names), taken from a patient given nivolumab and ipilimumab in sequence. All receptors derive from a human donor with melanoma.

This chain links TRBV28 with TRBJ2-7; TRBD2 matches at 11 bases. There are 17 residues in the CDR3. CDR1 and CDR2 (germline): MDHEN, SYDVKM. V gave up 2 bases and J gave up 0 bases; unmatched junction bases: 6. The CDR3 DNA is TGTGCCAGCAGTTTAAGACTAGCGGGGACCAGCTCCTACGAGCAGTACTTC. This sequence encodes CASSLRLAGTSSYEQYF.

The rearrangement links TRBV14 to TRBJ2-7; TRBD1 matches 8 bases. Germline assignment: CDR1 SGHDN and CDR2 FVKESK. Trimming removed 4 bases from V and 6 bases from J; junction bases left unmatched: 5. The CDR3 loop spans 13 amino acids. The CDR3 sequence is CASSLWTGTEQYV. CDR3 coding DNA: TGTGCCAGCAGCCTCTGGACAGGGACCGAGCAGTACGTC.

DNA for the CDR3: TGTGCCAGCAGCTTAGGTAAACAGGGTAGGACTGAAGCTTTCTTT. It translates to CASSLGKQGRTEAFF. This chain connects TRBV11-2 to TRBJ1-1; possibly TRBD1 for D (6 bases). Trimming cost V 1 base and J 5 bases, with 14 bases left between them. This CDR3 spans 15 amino acids. CDR1 SGHAT and CDR2 FQNNGV come from the germline V gene.

The chain uses TRBV12-5 and TRBJ1-3, with TRBD1 matching over 7 bases. CDR3 length: 21 residues. CDR1 is LGHNT, CDR2 FRNRAP, per germline. V lost 3 bases, J lost 3 bases, and 23 bases stayed unmatched. The CDR3 loop is CASGFLINGTAAVRDGNTIYF. The CDR3 DNA reads TGTGCTAGTGGTTTCTTAATCAACGGGACAGCCGCTGTTAGGGATGGAAACACCATATATTTT.

The V and J genes are TRBV6-6 and TRBJ2-3; no definite D call. The V and J ends lost 4 bases and 8 bases respectively, with 10 bases between them. The CDR3 extends over 12 amino acids. In germline, CDR1 is MNHNY, CDR2 SVGAGI (reference sequence). The CDR3 sequence is CASSSVGGTQYF. In DNA, the CDR3 is TGTGCCAGCAGTTCCGTCGGCGGTACGCAGTATTTT.

The chain combines TRBV5-1 with TRBJ2-4; 7 bases match TRBD2. The V gene end was trimmed by 8 bases and the J gene end by 7 bases; junction bases not matched to a gene: 15. The CDR3 extends over 15 amino acids. Germline V gene data show CDR1 as SGHRS and CDR2 as YFSETQ. DNA for the CDR3: TGCGCCAGGGAGCGGGAAAGGGTGTTGATCAACATTCAGTACTTC. It codes for CARERERVLINIQYF.

V usage is TRBV9 and J usage is TRBJ2-5; tentatively, D is TRBD2 (5 bases). The CDR3 spans 15 residues. Germline V gene sequence: CDR1 SGDLS, CDR2 YYNGEE. V was trimmed by 0 bases and J by 2 bases, leaving 11 bases between them. The CDR3 sequence: CASSVGFSEQETQYF. As DNA, the CDR3 is TGTGCCAGCAGCGTAGGGTTTAGCGAACAAGAGACCCAGTACTTC.

The chain has TRBV9 and TRBJ1-2; 7 bases agree with TRBD1. CDR1 and CDR2 from the germline V gene are SGDLS and YYNGEE. Trimming removed 0 bases from V and 3 bases from J; junction bases left unmatched: 2. This CDR3 is 14 amino acids long. CDR3 residues: CASSVGQGHYGYTF. The CDR3 nucleotides are TGTGCCAGCAGCGTAGGACAGGGTCACTATGGCTACACCTTC.

This chain's CDR3 is CASALGGSSYNEQFF. The CDR3 nucleotides read TGTGCCAGTGCCCTAGGCGGGAGCTCCTACAATGAGCAGTTCTTC. The chain has TRBV19 and TRBJ2-1; 7 bases align to TRBD2. Germline CDR1 and CDR2: LNHDA and SQIVND (reference sequence). The CDR3 runs 15 residues. The J segment lost 0 bases and the V segment lost 8 bases, leaving 7 bases of the junction unmatched. The full variable domain, in which reference TRBV19 and TRBJ2-1 provide the parts outside the CDR3, is DGGITQSPKYLFRKEGQNVTLSCEQNLNHDAMYWYRQDPGQGLRLIYYSQIVNDFQKGDIAEGYSVSREKKESFPLTVTSAQKNPTAFYLCASALGGSSYNEQFFGPGTRLTVL.

This chain links TRBV27 with TRBJ2-1; maybe TRBD1 (6 bases). Per germline, CDR1 MNHEY and CDR2 SMNVEV (reference sequence). V lost 7 bases to trimming and J lost 4 bases, with 17 bases between them. CDR3 length: 15 amino acids. The CDR3 bases are TGTGCCAGCAAGTGGACAGCCCCAGGATACAATGAGCAGTTCTTC. It encodes CASKWTAPGYNEQFF.

This clone appeared once. The chain uses TRBV27 and TRBJ2-7; 9 positions match TRBD2. The CDR3 has 13 amino acids. The germline CDR1 and CDR2 sequences are MNHEY and SMNVEV (reference sequence). With V trimmed by 3 bases and J by 7 bases, 4 bases remained unmatched. CDR3 coding DNA: TGTGCCAGCAGTTTTAGCGGGAGTAGAGAGCAGTACTTC. The encoded protein is CASSFSGSREQYF.

The CDR3 here is CASSEAVRPGNTIYF. CDR3 DNA sequence: TGTGCCAGCAGTGAAGCGGTCAGGCCGGGAAACACCATATATTTT. The rearrangement joins TRBV6-1 to TRBJ1-3, with D uncertain. The germline V and J ends were trimmed by 0 bases and 4 bases, with 10 bases remaining between them. Germline V CDR1 and CDR2: MNHNS, SASEGT. CDR3 length equals 15 residues.

This clone was found a few times. This sequence joins TRBV6-4 and TRBJ2-2; 11 bases map to TRBD2. CDR1 is MRHNA and CDR2 is SNTAGT in the germline V gene. V lost 7 bases, J lost 6 bases, and 4 bases stayed unmatched. The CDR3 totals 14 residues. CDR3 nucleotide sequence: TGTGCCAGCAAACTAGCGGGAGAGTCCGGGGAGCTGTTTTTT. Translating it yields CASKLAGESGELFF.

This clone was observed once. The chain is built from TRBV13 and TRBJ1-2; a weak D match, TRBD1 (6 bases). Trimming removed 2 bases from V and 5 bases from J, with 12 bases in between. Germline V CDR1 and CDR2: PRHDT, FYEKMQ (reference sequence). This CDR3 has 14 amino acids. This chain's CDR3 is CASSLRQGKYGYTF. DNA of the CDR3: TGTGCCAGCAGCTTACGGCAGGGGAAGTATGGCTACACCTTC.

Here the CDR3 reads CASSEGTSGSFSDEQFF. The CDR3 nucleotides are TGCGCCAGCAGTGAGGGGACTAGCGGGAGTTTTAGCGATGAGCAGTTCTTC. This chain connects TRBV10-2 to TRBJ2-1; 14 bases are a match to TRBD2. Germline V lookup: CDR1 WSHSY, CDR2 SAAADI. The CDR3 has 17 amino acids. V was pared by 2 bases and J by 8 bases, with 8 bases of the junction left unmatched.

V usage is TRBV18 and J usage is TRBJ1-1; 8 bases match TRBD1. V dropped 6 bases and J dropped 5; count of bases not matched to a gene: 8. CDR3 length equals 14 residues. Germline CDR1 reads KGHSH; CDR2 reads LQKENI. The CDR3 DNA follows: TGTGCCAGCTCCCAGGGGGCTCAGGAAACTGAAGCTTTCTTT. As protein: CASSQGAQETEAFF.

The CDR3 DNA follows: TGTGCCAGCAGCTTGGCCCGGCGGGAGGGCATCTACGAGCAGTACTTC. It is translated as CASSLARREGIYEQYF. The rearrangement joins TRBV5-4 to TRBJ2-7; 9 positions match TRBD2. Per the germline V gene, CDR1 is SGHNT and CDR2 is YYREEE (reference sequence). The CDR3 covers 16 residues. J gave up 3 bases and V 0 bases, and 7 bases lay outside the gene matches.

The chain is built from TRBV25-1 and TRBJ2-7; D may be TRBD2 (5 bases). The V gene lost 3 bases and the J gene lost 2 bases, with 5 bases spanning the gap. Germline V gene sequence: CDR1 MGHDK, CDR2 SYGVNS. The CDR3 runs to 12 residues. Here the CDR3 reads CASSERAYEQYF. CDR3 bases: TGTGCCAGCAGTGAGAGGGCCTACGAGCAGTACTTC.

Of note for this clone: The sample carries other DNA sequences with the same CDR3. The rearrangement joins TRBV9 to TRBJ1-3, with 8 nucleotides matching TRBD1. V shed 6 bases and J 0 bases; nucleotides not matched to a gene: 2. Germline CDR1 is SGDLS and CDR2 is YYNGEE. The CDR3 is 14 amino acids. Written as DNA, the CDR3 is TGTGCCAGCACAGGGGGCCTCTCTGGAAACACCATATATTTT. This translates into CASTGGLSGNTIYF.

This chain connects TRBV6-5 to TRBJ1-1; 7 positions match TRBD1. From germline, CDR1 is MNHEY and CDR2 SVGAGI. V lost 0 bases and J lost 4; bases outside the gene matches: 5. This CDR3 spans 15 amino acids. CDR3 in amino acids: CASSYSRGQGTEAFF. CDR3 in DNA: TGTGCCAGCAGTTACTCGAGGGGGCAAGGCACTGAAGCTTTCTTT.